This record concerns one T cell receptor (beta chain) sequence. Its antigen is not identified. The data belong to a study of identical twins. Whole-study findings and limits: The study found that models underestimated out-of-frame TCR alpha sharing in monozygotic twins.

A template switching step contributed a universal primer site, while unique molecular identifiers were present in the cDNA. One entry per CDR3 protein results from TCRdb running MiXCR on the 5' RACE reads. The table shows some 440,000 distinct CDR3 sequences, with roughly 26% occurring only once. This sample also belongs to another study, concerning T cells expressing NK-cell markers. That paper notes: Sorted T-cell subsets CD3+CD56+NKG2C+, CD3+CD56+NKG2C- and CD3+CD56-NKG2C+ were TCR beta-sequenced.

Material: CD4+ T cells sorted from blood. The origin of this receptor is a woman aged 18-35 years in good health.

This chain's CDR3 is CASSPEGLSEQYF. For the CDR3, the DNA is TGCGCCAGCAGCCCGGAAGGGTTGAGCGAGCAGTACTTC. The chain uses TRBV5-1 and TRBJ2-7; no reliable D call. The V and J ends lost 4 bases and 6 bases respectively, with 14 bases between them. Per the germline V gene, CDR1 is SGHRS and CDR2 is YFSETQ. The CDR3 runs to 13 residues.